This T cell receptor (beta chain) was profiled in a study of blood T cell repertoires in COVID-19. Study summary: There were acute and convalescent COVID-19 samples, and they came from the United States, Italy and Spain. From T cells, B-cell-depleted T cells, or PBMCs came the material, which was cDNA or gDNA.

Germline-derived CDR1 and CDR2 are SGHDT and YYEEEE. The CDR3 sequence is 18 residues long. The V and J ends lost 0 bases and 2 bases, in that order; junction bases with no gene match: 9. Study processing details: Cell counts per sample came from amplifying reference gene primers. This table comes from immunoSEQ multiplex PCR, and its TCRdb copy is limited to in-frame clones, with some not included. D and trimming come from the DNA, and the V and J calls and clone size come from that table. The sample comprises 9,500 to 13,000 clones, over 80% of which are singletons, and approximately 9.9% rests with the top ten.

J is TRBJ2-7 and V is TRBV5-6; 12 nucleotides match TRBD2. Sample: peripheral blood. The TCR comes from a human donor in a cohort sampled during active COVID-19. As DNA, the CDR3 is TGTGCCAGCAGCTTGGCCAGAGGAACTAGCGGGGGGCCCTACGAGCAGTACTTC. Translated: CASSLARGTSGGPYEQYF. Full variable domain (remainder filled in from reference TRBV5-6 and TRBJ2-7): DAGVTQSPTHLIKTRGQQVTLRCSPKSGHDTVSWYQQALGQGPQFIFQYYEEEERQRGNFPDRFSGHQFPNYSSELNVNALLLGDSALYLCASSLARGTSGGPYEQYFGPGTRLTVT.